This T cell receptor (beta chain) emerged from a study of blood T cells in healthy people across ages. Whole-study findings and limits: Investigators viewed diversity estimates from one million T cells as underestimates, the study reported.

Comment on this clonotype: What it binds is unknown.

For the second PCR, which ran for about 6 to 11 cycles, a sample-barcoded 5' primer and a J-beta primer mix were used. Each cDNA was tagged by a template-switch adaptor containing 12 random nucleotides. TCRdb processed the 5' RACE reads anew with MiXCR; each CDR3 protein has one entry. The repertoire holds nearly 800,000 distinct CDR3 sequences, 56% seen once, with about 26% in the top ten. Donors ranged from about 6 to 95 years old and were healthy Caucasians in Russia. Donors each provided around 10 milliliters of peripheral blood. CDR1 and CDR2 (germline): MDHEN, SYDVKM. The CDR3 is 15 amino acids. The trim removed 4 bases at V and 1 base at J, leaving 4 bases unmatched.

This chain uses TRBV28 with TRBJ2-7, with 10 bases that match TRBD2. The sample was blood. This clonotype was obtained from a man between 35 and 55 years old in good health. The CDR3 coding sequence is TGTGCCAGCAGTTCTCCAGCGGGAGGGTCCTACGAGCAGTACTTC. Translated, it gives CASSSPAGGSYEQYF.